This TCR beta chain was retrieved from a study of cytomegalovirus exposure and HLA in healthy donors. Findings and caveats of the study: By HLA locus, TCR association rates varied in a later analysis, with DRB1 showing the most and HLA-C the fewest. Several top significant clusters appeared, in a later analysis, to be linked to common viral pathogens. Accounts indicate the classifier identified cytomegalovirus status with strong specificity and sensitivity.

Trimming shortened V by 8 bases and J by 9 bases, and 17 bases separated the two germline ends. In germline, CDR1 is GTSNPN, CDR2 SVGIG (reference sequence). The CDR3 runs to 12 residues. The PCR ran on 60 Vbeta and 13 Jbeta primers. Generated by immunoSEQ multiplex PCR, the TCRdb table keeps only in-frame clones and is missing some. Among more than 90,000 clones, around three quarters were seen once, and the ten largest hold around 3%. On this clone itself: Its target is not known.

This sequence joins TRBV30 and TRBJ2-1; TRBD2 is a possible D gene (6 bases). The sequenced sample consisted of PBMCs. The source of this sequence is a woman in her late teens or twenties in good health and CMV-seropositive. The CDR3 coding sequence is TGTGCCGGAGCCAACCCGGGACTTGAGCAGTTCTTC. It translates to CAGANPGLEQFF.